The sequence of this T cell receptor beta chain was determined in a study of shared clonotypes between healthy human individuals. Findings of the study overall: Compared with memory subsets, naive subsets generally had larger estimated richness.

Clones were read by immunoSEQ multiplex PCR, and TCRdb kept only the in-frame ones, dropping some. The table shows roughly 2,000,000 clones, with approximately 94% occurring only once. The germline gives CDR1 SQVTM, CDR2 ANQGSEA. Trimming took 7 bases from V and 1 from J, leaving 19 bases between them. This CDR3 spans 15 amino acids. Naive CD8 populations comprised CD45RO-negative cells positively selected for CCR7, excluding terminally differentiated effector memory CD45RA+ cells. About this clone: The target antigen is unknown.

Material: naive CD8+ T cells sorted from blood. The gene calls are TRBV29-1 and TRBJ2-5, with D possibly being TRBD2 (7 bases). The sequence derives from a man aged 18 to 29 in good health. CDR3 in amino acids: CSADGGGAFQETQYF. In nucleotides, the CDR3 is TGCAGCGCCGACGGAGGGGGGGCATTCCAAGAGACCCAGTACTTC.